Each of the 18 T cell receptor beta chains below was sequenced from the same sample in a study of blood T cells in healthy people across ages. It was with a sample-barcoded 5' primer and a J-beta primer mix that a second PCR of roughly 6 to 12 cycles was run. A single record per CDR3 protein comes from TCRdb applying MiXCR to the 5' RACE reads. The sample holds over a million distinct CDR3 sequences, roughly 64% seen once. Material: blood. All receptors come from a man younger than 35 in good health.

The chain is built from TRBV5-1 and TRBJ2-3; D possibly corresponds to TRBD2 (5 bases). V gave up 2 bases and J gave up 6 bases, with 10 bases separating them. The CDR3 has 13 residues. Germline lookup yields CDR1 SGHRS and CDR2 YFSETQ. The CDR3 sequence: CASSFGNGDTQYF. CDR3 nucleotides: TGCGCCAGCAGCTTCGGGAACGGGGATACGCAGTATTTT.

The chain links TRBV7-9 to TRBJ2-1; D tentatively fits TRBD1 or TRBD2 (5 bases each). The last part of the DNA fits TRBJ2-7 better; the J call may be wrong. This CDR3 region has 16 residues. CDR1 is SEHNR and CDR2 is FQNEAQ in the germline V gene (reference sequence). CDR3 DNA sequence: TGTGCCAGCAGCCTACGGGACGTTAGCTCCTACAATGAGCAGTACTTC. Translation gives CASSLRDVSSYNEQYF.

J is TRBJ2-1 and V is TRBV7-9; the D gene could be TRBD1 or TRBD2 (5 bases each). V lost 5 bases, J lost 8 bases, and 25 bases lay in between. The germline V gene encodes CDR1 SEHNR and CDR2 FQNEAQ (reference sequence). The length of the CDR3 is 17 residues. DNA for the CDR3: TGTGCCAGCAGCCCATCCCCAGGGACGGCCGTGGGGGATGAGCAGTTCTTC. The encoded protein is CASSPSPGTAVGDEQFF.

The chain uses TRBV28 and TRBJ2-3, with 10 bases fitting TRBD2. Losses at the gene ends were 4 bases for V and 6 bases for J; bases not matched to a gene: 10. The germline gives CDR1 MDHEN, CDR2 SYDVKM. CDR3 length: 16 residues. Written as DNA, the CDR3 is TGTGCCAGCAGTTCCTTACTAGCGGGGTTGGGTGATACGCAGTATTTT. This encodes CASSSLLAGLGDTQYF.

The chain recombines TRBV6-1 with TRBJ1-1, with a weak D call TRBD1 (6 bases). Germline V lookup: CDR1 MNHNS, CDR2 SASEGT. V was shortened by 4 bases and J by 7 bases, with 10 bases between the two germline ends. CDR3 length equals 12 residues. The CDR3 reads CASSAGDIEAFF. The CDR3 DNA sequence: TGTGCCAGCAGTGCAGGGGATATTGAAGCTTTCTTT.

A few counts support this clonotype. V usage is TRBV7-6 and J usage is TRBJ1-6, with D hard to call. The CDR3 consists of 18 residues. Germline CDR1 reads SGHVS; CDR2 reads FNYEAQ. V was shortened by 4 bases and J by 1 base, with 17 bases between the two germline ends. For the CDR3, the DNA is TGTGCCAGCAGCTCCTTTGGGGAGTCGGCGTCCTATAATTCACCCCTCCACTTT. This encodes CASSSFGESASYNSPLHF.

V and J are TRBV10-3 and TRBJ1-2; D perhaps matches TRBD1 (5 bases). The CDR3 is made up of 14 amino acids. Germline V gene data show CDR1 as ENHRY and CDR2 as SYGVKD. Trimming shortened V by 4 bases and J by 7 bases, and 16 bases separated the two germline ends. CDR3 bases: TGTGCCATCAGTGTGGGGGAGGGCGGCGGTGGCTACACCTTC. Protein product: CAISVGEGGGGYTF.

This sequence joins TRBV29-1 and TRBJ1-2; D gene uncertain. V was cut by 4 bases and J by 6 bases, with 12 bases left in between. The length of the CDR3 is 12 residues. Per germline, CDR1 SQVTM and CDR2 ANQGSEA. Here the CDR3 DNA reads TGCAGCGTTGGGTCGGGGTTTGATGGCTACACCTTC. Protein product: CSVGSGFDGYTF.

This clonotype was counted between two and nine times. The chain has TRBV5-1 and TRBJ2-5, with D maybe TRBD2 (5 bases). The CDR3 is 14 residues long. Looked up from germline, CDR1 is SGHRS and CDR2 is YFSETQ. Deletions cut 0 bases from V and 5 bases from J, with 11 bases between. Written as DNA, the CDR3 is TGCGCCAGCAGCTTGGAGTTGCAGCGGGAGACCCAGTACTTC. Translation: CASSLELQRETQYF.

This clonotype was counted a few times. This rearrangement joins TRBV27 to TRBJ2-7, with 10 bases that match TRBD1. Looked up from germline, CDR1 is MNHEY and CDR2 is SMNVEV (reference sequence). V lost 5 bases to trimming and J lost 5 bases; unmatched junction nucleotides: 3. The CDR3 is made up of 13 amino acids. CDR3 sequence reads: CASSLGQGHEQYF. The CDR3, as DNA: TGTGCCAGCAGTCTGGGACAGGGGCACGAGCAGTACTTC.

This chain links TRBV27 with TRBJ2-2; D gene uncertain. The V end lost 5 bases, the J end lost 4 bases, and 8 bases lay between the germline ends. Germline V gives CDR1 MNHEY, CDR2 SMNVEV (reference sequence). This CDR3 spans 13 amino acids. The CDR3 nucleotides are TGTGCCAGCAGTCGCCGGGTCACCGGGGAGCTGTTTTTT. It specifies CASSRRVTGELFF.

V is TRBV2 and J is TRBJ2-1; D uncertain. This CDR3 contains 16 residues. Germline values: CDR1 SNHLY, CDR2 FYNNEI. Between the trimmed V and J ends, which lost 3 bases and 1 base, there was a span of 13 bases. The CDR3 nucleotides are TGTGCCAGCAGTGAGTGGTCCCTAGGTTCCTACAATGAGCAGTTCTTC. It is translated as CASSEWSLGSYNEQFF.

Concerning this clonotype: With a much larger clone just one base away, this may be a read error. The chain employs TRBV4-3 and TRBJ2-3; D not certain. The germline V gene has CDR1 LGHNA and CDR2 YSLEER. This CDR3 has 16 residues. CDR3 sequence reads: CASSPLLSWPPDTRYF. For the CDR3, the DNA is TGCGCCAGCAGCCCCCTCCTATCCTGGCCCCCAGATACGCGGTATTTT.

This chain uses TRBV6-2 or TRBV6-3 with TRBJ1-1; D not resolved. Germline values: CDR1 MNHEY, CDR2 SVGEGT. This CDR3 is 11 amino acids long. The ends were cut back, 7 bases at V and 4 bases at J, with 7 bases in the middle. CDR3 region: CASTTPTEAFF. CDR3 DNA: TGTGCCAGCACCACCCCCACTGAAGCTTTCTTT.

The gene calls are TRBV7-9 and TRBJ2-7; either TRBD1 or TRBD2 may fit D (5 bases each). The J call may be in error: the DNA end matches TRBJ2-5 better. From germline, CDR1 is SEHNR and CDR2 FQNEAQ (reference sequence). This CDR3 contains 17 residues. CDR3 residues: CASSTPQVGELQETQYF. The CDR3 DNA sequence: TGTGCCAGCAGCACCCCCCAGGTGGGGGAGCTCCAAGAGACCCAGTACTTC.

This rearrangement joins TRBV20-1 to TRBJ2-7; weak D call: TRBD1 (5 bases). The germline CDR1 and CDR2 sequences are DFQATT and SNEGSKA (reference sequence). Trimming left V 2 bases short and J 1 base short, with 15 bases between. The CDR3 consists of 15 residues. The DNA for the CDR3 is TGCAGTGCTAGACCGCCCAGGGTGGAGTCCTACGAGCAGTACTTC. Amino acid sequence: CSARPPRVESYEQYF.

The V call is TRBV4-1, the J call TRBJ2-1, with a tentative D call TRBD1 (5 bases). Trimming cost V 4 bases and J 10 bases, with 20 bases left between them. The CDR3 has 15 residues. Germline values: CDR1 MGHRA, CDR2 YSYEKL. CDR3 in amino acids: CASSPPQGFVGEQFF. Written as DNA, the CDR3 is TGCGCCAGCAGCCCACCCCAGGGTTTTGTCGGCGAGCAGTTCTTC.

The rearrangement uses TRBV12-3 or TRBV12-4 and TRBJ2-1; TRBD1 might be the D (6 bases). This CDR3 spans 12 amino acids. V gave up 7 bases and J gave up 13 bases, with 17 bases separating them. In DNA, the CDR3 is TGTGCCAGCACCTGGGAGCGGACAGCACAGTTCTTC. Its translation: CASTWERTAQFF.